The rows below give T cell receptor beta chains drawn from one sample of a study of CD8+CD57+ T cells in acquired aplastic anemia. TCRdb reprocessed the reads via MiXCR and lists one record per CDR3 protein. The repertoire holds some 150,000 distinct CDR3 sequences, with 41% as singletons. Sequences were obtained from sorted CD4+, CD8+, or CD8+CD57+ T cells (not recorded which) from PBMCs. Receptor source: a human donor in good health, serving as a control. The CDR3 runs from the conserved cysteine through the conserved F or W. D genes are given only for firm matches. Only part of the rows carry a size: once, few, many, or a class if the clone is expanded.

. TRBJ2-1 . TRBV2 CASSEALNSYNEQFF TGTGCCAGCAGTGAAGCTCTAAACTCCTACAATGAGCAGTTCTTC
. TRBJ1-2 . TRBV6-4 CASSPEIANYGYTF TGTGCCAGCAGCCCGGAGATCGCTAACTATGGCTACACCTTC
. TRBJ2-7 once TRBV10-3 CAIREGPTYEQYF TGTGCCATCAGGGAGGGGCCGACCTACGAGCAGTACTTC
TRBD2 TRBJ2-1 . TRBV6-1 CASSGPGLAVYNEQFF TGTGCCAGCAGCGGACCGGGACTAGCGGTTTACAATGAGCAGTTCTTC
TRBD2 TRBJ2-7 many TRBV5-1 CASSPLSGGALGEQYF TGCGCCAGCAGCCCACTATCGGGGGGGGCCTTGGGTGAGCAGTACTTC
. TRBJ2-3 many TRBV4-2 CASSLRSSTDTQYF TGTGCCAGCAGCCTTCGGTCGTCCACAGATACGCAGTATTTT
. TRBJ2-3 few TRBV15 CATREATDTQYF TGTGCCACGAGGGAAGCCACAGATACGCAGTATTTT
. TRBJ1-6 many TRBV3-1 CASRLTGINSPLHF TGTGCCAGCAGACTTACCGGGATTAATTCACCCCTCCACTTT
. TRBJ1-5 . TRBV30 CAWSVGGGVKQPQHF TGTGCCTGGAGTGTAGGAGGAGGGGTTAAACAGCCCCAGCATTTT
TRBD1 TRBJ1-3 many TRBV9 CASSVGQGAGNTIYF TGTGCCAGCAGCGTAGGACAGGGGGCTGGAAACACCATATATTTT
. TRBJ2-1 . TRBV2 CASSDLRGTNEQFF TGTGCCAGCAGTGATTTACGGGGGACCAATGAGCAGTTCTTC